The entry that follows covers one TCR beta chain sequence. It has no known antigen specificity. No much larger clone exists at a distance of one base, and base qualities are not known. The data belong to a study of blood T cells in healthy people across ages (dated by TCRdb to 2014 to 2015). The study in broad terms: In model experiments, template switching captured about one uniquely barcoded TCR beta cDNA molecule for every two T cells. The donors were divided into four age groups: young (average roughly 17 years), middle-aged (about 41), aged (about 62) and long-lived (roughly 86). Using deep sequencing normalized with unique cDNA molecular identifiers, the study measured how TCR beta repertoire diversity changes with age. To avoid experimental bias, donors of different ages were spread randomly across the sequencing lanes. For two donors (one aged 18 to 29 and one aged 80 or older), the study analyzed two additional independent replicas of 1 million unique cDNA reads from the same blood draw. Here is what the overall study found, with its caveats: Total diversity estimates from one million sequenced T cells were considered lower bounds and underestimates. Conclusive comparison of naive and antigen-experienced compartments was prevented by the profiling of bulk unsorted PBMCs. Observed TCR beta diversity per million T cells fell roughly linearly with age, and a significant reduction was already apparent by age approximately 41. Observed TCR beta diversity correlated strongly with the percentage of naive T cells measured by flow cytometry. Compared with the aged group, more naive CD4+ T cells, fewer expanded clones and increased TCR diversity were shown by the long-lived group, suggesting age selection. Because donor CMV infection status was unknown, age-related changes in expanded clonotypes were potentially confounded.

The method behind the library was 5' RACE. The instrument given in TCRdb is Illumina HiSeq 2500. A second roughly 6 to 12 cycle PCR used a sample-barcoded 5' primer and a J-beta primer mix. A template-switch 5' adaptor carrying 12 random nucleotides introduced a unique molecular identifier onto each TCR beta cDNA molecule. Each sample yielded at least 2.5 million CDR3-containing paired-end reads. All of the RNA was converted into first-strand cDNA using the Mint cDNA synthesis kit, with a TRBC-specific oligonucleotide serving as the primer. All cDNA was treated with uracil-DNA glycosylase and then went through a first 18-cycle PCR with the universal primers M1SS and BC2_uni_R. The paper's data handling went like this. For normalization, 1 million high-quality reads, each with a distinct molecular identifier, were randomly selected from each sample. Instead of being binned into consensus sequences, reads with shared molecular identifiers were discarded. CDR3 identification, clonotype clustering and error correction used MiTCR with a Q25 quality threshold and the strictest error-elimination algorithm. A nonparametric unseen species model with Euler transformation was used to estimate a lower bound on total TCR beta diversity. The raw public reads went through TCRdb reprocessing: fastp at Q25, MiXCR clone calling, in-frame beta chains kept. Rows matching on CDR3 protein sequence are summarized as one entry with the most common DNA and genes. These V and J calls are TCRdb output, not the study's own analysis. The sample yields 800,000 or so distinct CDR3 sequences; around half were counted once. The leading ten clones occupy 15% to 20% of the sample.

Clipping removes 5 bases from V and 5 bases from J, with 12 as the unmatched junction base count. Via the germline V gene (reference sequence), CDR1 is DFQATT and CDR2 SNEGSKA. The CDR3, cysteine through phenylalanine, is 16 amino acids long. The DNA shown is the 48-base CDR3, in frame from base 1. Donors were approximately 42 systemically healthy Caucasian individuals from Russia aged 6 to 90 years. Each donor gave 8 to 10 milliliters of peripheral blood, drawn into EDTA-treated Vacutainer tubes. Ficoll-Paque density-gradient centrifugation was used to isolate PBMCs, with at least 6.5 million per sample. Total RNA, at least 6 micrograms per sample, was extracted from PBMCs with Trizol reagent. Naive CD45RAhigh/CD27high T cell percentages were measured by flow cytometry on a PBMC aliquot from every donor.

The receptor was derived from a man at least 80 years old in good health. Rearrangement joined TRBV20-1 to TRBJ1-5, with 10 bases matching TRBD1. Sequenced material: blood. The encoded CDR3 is CSAQTTGTGADQPQHF. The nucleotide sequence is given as TGCAGTGCTCAAACAACCGGGACAGGGGCGGATCAGCCCCAGCATTTT.